This T cell receptor beta chain was observed in a study of regulatory T cells in long-lasting Graves disease. General study findings and limits: Persistent disease favored TRBV28, TRBJ1-2 and TRBJ2-5.

The CDR3 loop spans 13 amino acids. The V end was cut by 2 bases, the J end by 6 bases, with 8 bases between. CDR1 is SGHVS, CDR2 FNYEAQ, per germline. Libraries of TCR beta came from iRepertoire HTBI primers plus Arm-PCR of CDR3 regions. Via MiXCR, TCRdb re-called the multiplex PCR reads, giving one row per CDR3 protein. The table has roughly 420,000 distinct CDR3 sequences, 15% to 20% seen once. As to time point: newly diagnosed GD, antithyroid drugs for less than 3 months. PBMC RNA was the source of the TCR library. This clonotype was found many times. Its antigen remains unknown. The same sample was also studied in work on T cells in Graves' hyperthyroidism and ophthalmopathy.

Source: peripheral blood mononuclear cells (PBMCs), taken at new diagnosis, from a patient treated with antithyroid drugs. This TCR came from a woman aged 25 to 39 with Graves disease. V gene TRBV7-6 combines with J gene TRBJ1-5; D remains unclear. CDR3 bases: TGTGCCAGCAGCTTATACACGGGTCAGCCCCAGCATTTT. Translated: CASSLYTGQPQHF.